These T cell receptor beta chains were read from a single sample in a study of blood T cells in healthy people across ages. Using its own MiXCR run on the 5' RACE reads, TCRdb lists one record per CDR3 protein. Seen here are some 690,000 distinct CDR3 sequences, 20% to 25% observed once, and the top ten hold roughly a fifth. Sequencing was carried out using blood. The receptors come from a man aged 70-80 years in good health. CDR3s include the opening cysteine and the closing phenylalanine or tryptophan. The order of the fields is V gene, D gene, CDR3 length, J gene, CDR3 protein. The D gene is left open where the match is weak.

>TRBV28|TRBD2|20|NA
CASNTPLVGTSGGDYNEQFF
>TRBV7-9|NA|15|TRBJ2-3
CASSPNPYRQDTQYF
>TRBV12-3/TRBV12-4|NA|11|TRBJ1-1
CASRSRQEAFF
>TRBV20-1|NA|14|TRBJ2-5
CSARRAGLQETQYF
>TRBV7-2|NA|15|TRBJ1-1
CASTPHRGRRMEAFF
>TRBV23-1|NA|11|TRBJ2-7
CASWLSYEQYF
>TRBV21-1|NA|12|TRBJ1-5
CASSKEPDLGHF
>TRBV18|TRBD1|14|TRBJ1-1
CASSRQGMGTEAFF
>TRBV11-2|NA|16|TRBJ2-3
CASSSEGQITTDTQYF
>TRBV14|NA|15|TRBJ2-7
CASSSPQGPQETQYF
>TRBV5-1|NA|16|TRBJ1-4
CASSPGTSNHGEKLFF
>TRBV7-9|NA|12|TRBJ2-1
CASSLGVGEQFF
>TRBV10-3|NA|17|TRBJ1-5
CAALFTHDSWRGQPQHF
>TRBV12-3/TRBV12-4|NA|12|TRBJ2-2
CASSLNSGELFF
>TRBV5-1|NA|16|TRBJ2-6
CASSLVVGTGANVLTF
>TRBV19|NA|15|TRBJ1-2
CASSIETGPPHGYTF
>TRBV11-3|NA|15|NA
CASSLGGPRDREQFF
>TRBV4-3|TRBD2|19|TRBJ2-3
CASSQYTSGSRLRGDTQYF
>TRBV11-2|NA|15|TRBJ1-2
CASSQPALGDWGYTF
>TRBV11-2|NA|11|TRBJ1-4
CASTLGEKLFF
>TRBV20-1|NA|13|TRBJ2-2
CSARGETTGELFF
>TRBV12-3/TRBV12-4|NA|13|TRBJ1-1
CASSLQGFTEAFF
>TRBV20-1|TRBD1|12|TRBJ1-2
CSASDRGYGYTF
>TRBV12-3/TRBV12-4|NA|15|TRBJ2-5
CASRPTLGPNVAQYF
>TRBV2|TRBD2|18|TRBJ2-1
CASSEAWGLAGAYNEQFF
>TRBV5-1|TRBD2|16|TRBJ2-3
CASSLELAENTDTQYF
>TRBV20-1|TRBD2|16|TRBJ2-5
CSAASLGTSGKETQYF
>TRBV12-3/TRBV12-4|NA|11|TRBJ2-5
CVSSPAETQYF
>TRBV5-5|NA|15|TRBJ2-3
CASSARGSSTDTQYF
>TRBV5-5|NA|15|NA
CASSLGLDRYNEQYF
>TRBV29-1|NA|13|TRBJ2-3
CSVNPTGTDTQYF
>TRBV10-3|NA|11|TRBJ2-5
CAIKRGETQYF
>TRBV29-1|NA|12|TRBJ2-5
CSVVGQQETQYF
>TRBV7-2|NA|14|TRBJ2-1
CASSLAYSGNEQFF
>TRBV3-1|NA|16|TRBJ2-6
CASSRAGLSGANVLTF
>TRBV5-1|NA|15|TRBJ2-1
CASSLEVISYNEQFF
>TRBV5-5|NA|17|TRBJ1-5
CASNPGLTLYSNQPQHF
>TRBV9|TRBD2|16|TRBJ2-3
CASSVDSGLAGDTQYF
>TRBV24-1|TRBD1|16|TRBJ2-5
CATSEPGTGARETQYF
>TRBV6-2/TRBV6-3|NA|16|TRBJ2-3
CASSYFARGGSDTQYF
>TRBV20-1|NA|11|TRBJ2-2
CSARVLGELFF
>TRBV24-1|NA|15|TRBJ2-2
CATSPGTGNTGELFF
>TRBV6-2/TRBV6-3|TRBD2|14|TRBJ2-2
CASSRGLAGGELFF
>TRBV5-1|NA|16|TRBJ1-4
CASSFGGRTMGEKLFF
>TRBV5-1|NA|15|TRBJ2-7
CASSIPGLDTGEQYF
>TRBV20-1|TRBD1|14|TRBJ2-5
CSARGAGGLETQYF
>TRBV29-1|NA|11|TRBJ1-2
CSGGTNYGYTF
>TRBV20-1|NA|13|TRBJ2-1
CSASLSFWNEQFF
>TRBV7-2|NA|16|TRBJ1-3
CASSLDSTTSGNTIYF
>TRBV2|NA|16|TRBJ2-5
CASRKTGTTYQETQYF